This T cell receptor (beta chain) was retrieved from a study of cytomegalovirus exposure and HLA in healthy donors. Turning to the study itself: When 398 donors were genotyped, approximately 81% of them were found to fall in the Caucasian-associated ancestry cluster. Findings of the study overall: Within an earlier analysis, most TCR beta V segments proved productive either about 90% or about 30% of the time. Being indistinguishable, some V segments were excluded, TRBV6-2 and TRBV6-3 among them. Confirmation was obtained in vitro that a few CMV-associated chains are specific for CMV antigens.

Remarks on this clone: Its antigen is as yet unknown.

PCR was performed using 60 Vbeta and 13 Jbeta primers. The data were produced by immunoSEQ multiplex PCR, yet TCRdb's version contains in-frame clones alone and is incomplete. This sample has roughly 220,000 clones, with 82% found just once. J lost 2 bases, V lost 1 base, and 7 bases had no gene match. The CDR3 contains 16 residues. Germline CDR1 and CDR2: GTSNPN and SVGIG (reference sequence). The material sequenced was PBMCs. The chain recombines TRBV30 with TRBJ2-1, with 8 bases fitting TRBD2. The clonotype was recovered from a woman aged 40 to 50 in good health and CMV-seronegative. CDR3 DNA sequence: TGTGCCTGGAGTGAGGGGATAGCGGGACCCTACAATGAGCAGTTCTTC. This codes for CAWSEGIAGPYNEQFF.